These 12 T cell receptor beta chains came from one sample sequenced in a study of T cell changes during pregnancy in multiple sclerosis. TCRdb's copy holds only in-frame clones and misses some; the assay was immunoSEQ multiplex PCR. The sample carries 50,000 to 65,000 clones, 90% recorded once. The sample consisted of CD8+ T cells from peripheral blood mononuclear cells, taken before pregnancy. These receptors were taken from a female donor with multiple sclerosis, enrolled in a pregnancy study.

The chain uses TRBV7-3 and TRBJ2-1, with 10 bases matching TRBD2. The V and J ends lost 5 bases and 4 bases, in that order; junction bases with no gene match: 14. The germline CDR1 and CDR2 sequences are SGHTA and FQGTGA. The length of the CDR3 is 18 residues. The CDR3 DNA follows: TGTGCCAGCAGCCAGCGGGGGGGCCATCAACGGTTTTACAATGAGCAGTTCTTC. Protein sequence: CASSQRGGHQRFYNEQFF.

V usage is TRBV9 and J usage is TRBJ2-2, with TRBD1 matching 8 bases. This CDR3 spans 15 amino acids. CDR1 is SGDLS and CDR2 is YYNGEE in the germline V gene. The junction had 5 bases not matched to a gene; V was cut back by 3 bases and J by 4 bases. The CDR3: CASSERQGPTGELFF. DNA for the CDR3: TGTGCCAGCAGCGAAAGACAGGGGCCCACCGGGGAGCTGTTTTTT.

CDR3: CASDGEADETQYF. CDR3 DNA: TGTGCCAGCGACGGGGAAGCGGATGAGACCCAGTACTTC. The rearrangement uses TRBV2 and TRBJ2-5; perhaps TRBD2 as D (5 bases). The ends were cut back, 8 bases at V and 5 bases at J, with 15 bases in the middle. This CDR3 has 13 residues. In germline, CDR1 is SNHLY, CDR2 FYNNEI.

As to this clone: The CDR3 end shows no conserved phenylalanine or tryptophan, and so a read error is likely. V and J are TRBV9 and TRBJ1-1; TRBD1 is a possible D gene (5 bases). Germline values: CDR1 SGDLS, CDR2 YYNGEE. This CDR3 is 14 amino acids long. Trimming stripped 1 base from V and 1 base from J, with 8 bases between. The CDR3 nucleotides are TGTGCCAGCAGCGTATCCGGGGGGAACACTGAAGCTTTCCTT. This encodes CASSVSGGNTEAFL.

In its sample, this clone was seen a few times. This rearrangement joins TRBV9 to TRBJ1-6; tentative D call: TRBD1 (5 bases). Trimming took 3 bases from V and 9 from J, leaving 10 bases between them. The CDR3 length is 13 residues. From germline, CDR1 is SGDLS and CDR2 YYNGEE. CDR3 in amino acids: CASSADQGSPLHF. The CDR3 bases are TGTGCCAGCAGCGCCGACCAGGGTTCACCCCTCCACTTT.

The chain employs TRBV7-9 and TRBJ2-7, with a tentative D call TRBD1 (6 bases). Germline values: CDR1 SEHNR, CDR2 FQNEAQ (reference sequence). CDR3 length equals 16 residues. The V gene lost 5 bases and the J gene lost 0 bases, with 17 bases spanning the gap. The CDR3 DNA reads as TGTGCCAGCAGCAGTCAACCCGGGACACGCTCCTACGAGCAGTACTTC. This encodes CASSSQPGTRSYEQYF.

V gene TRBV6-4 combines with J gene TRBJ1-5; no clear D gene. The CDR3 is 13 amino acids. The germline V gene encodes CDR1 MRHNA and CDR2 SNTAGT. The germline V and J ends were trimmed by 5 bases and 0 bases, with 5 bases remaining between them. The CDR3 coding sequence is TGTGCCAGCAGTCCCGGTAGCAATCAGCCCCAGCATTTT. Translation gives CASSPGSNQPQHF.

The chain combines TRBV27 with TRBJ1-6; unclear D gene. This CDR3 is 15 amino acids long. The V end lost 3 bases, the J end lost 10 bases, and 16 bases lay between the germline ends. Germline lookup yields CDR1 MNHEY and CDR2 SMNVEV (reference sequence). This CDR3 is CASSLAPGSGSPLHF. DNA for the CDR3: TGTGCCAGCAGTTTGGCGCCAGGATCAGGATCACCCCTCCACTTT.

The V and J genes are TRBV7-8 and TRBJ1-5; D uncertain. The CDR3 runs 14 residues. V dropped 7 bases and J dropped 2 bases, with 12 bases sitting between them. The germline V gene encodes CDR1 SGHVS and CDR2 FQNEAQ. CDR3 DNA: TGTGCCAGCATCCCCATTCTAGGCAATCAGCCCCAGCATTTT. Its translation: CASIPILGNQPQHF.

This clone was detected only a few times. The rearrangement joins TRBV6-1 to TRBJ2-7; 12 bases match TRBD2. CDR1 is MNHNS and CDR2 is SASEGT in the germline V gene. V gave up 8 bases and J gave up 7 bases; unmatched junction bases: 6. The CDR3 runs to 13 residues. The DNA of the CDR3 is TGTGCCAGCGGGGGACTAGCGGGTAGGGAGCAGTACTTC. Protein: CASGGLAGREQYF.

The CDR3 sequence: CASSPEGVTIYF. The CDR3 nucleotides read TGTGCCAGCAGCCCGGAGGGCGTTACCATATATTTT. This chain joins TRBV7-6 and TRBJ1-3, with D unclear. Germline loops: CDR1 SGHVS, CDR2 FNYEAQ. Trimming removed 5 bases at V and 10 bases at J, with 12 bases between. The CDR3 runs 12 residues.

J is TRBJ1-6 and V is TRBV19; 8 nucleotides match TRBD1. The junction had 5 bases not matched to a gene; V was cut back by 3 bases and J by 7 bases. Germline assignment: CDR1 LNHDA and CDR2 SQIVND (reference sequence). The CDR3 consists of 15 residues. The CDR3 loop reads CASSMGQAGNSPLHF. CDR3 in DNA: TGTGCCAGTAGTATGGGACAGGCGGGAAATTCACCCCTCCACTTT.